This T cell receptor (beta chain) was captured in a study of cytomegalovirus exposure and HLA in healthy donors. Study-level points and caveats: Across donors, most TCRs were seen rarely, yet some public ones were widespread.

Sequencing was performed with immunoSEQ multiplex PCR; in TCRdb, only in-frame clones are kept and a portion is missing. This table holds 95,000 to 150,000 clones, more than 75% found once. With respect to this clone: What it binds is not known.

Germline V gene sequence: CDR1 MNHEY, CDR2 SVGAGI. This CDR3 region has 14 residues. V lost 4 bases and J 1 base, leaving 10 bases between the germline ends. Sequenced material: PBMCs. The clonotype was recovered from a woman aged 25 to 45 in good health and CMV-seronegative. This rearrangement joins TRBV6-5 to TRBJ1-1; a possible D gene is TRBD1 (6 bases). The CDR3 here is CASSLTDRNTEAFF. DNA of the CDR3: TGTGCCAGCAGTTTAACGGACAGGAACACTGAAGCTTTCTTT.